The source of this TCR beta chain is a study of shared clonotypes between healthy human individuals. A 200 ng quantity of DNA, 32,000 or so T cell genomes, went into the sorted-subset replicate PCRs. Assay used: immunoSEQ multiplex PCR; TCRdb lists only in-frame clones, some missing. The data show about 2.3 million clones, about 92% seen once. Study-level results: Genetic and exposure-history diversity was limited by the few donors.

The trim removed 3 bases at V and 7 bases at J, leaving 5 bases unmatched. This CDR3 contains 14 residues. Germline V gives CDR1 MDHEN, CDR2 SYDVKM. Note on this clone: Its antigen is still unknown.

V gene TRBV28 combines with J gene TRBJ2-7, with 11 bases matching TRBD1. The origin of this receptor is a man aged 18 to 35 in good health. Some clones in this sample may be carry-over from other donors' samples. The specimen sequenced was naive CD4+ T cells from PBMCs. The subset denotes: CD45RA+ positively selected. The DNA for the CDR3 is TGTGCCAGCAGTTTTAGGACAGGGGGCGATGAGCAGTACTTC. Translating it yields CASSFRTGGDEQYF.